This record covers a single T cell receptor beta chain. Original analysis: Amplified reference gene primers provided the basis for estimating nucleated cell counts. TCRdb's table, derived via immunoSEQ multiplex PCR, lists solely in-frame clones and lacks some. That table gives V, J and clone size, and the DNA gave D and trimming. Of some 280,000 clones in the sample, 89% are singletons; the top ten hold about 12%. In germline, CDR1 is SGHRS, CDR2 YFSETQ. The ends were cut back, 4 bases at V and 1 base at J, with 9 bases in the middle. CDR3 length: 15 amino acids. These data are taken from a study of blood T cell repertoires in COVID-19. Turning to the study itself: Samples taken during acute and convalescent COVID-19 were collected in the United States, Italy and Spain. PBMCs, B-cell-depleted T cells, or T cells provided the cDNA or gDNA that made up the material.

Sequencing used peripheral blood. This rearrangement joins TRBV5-1 to TRBJ1-6, with no clear D. This sequence was found in a woman in her fifties or sixties with acute or convalescent COVID-19. The CDR3, as DNA: TGCGCCAGCAGCACCGGAGGGTCCTATAATTCACCCCTCCACTTT. It encodes CASSTGGSYNSPLHF. The full variable domain, rest sourced from reference TRBV5-1 and TRBJ1-6, is KAGVTQTPRYLIKTRGQQVTLSCSPISGHRSVSWYQQTPGQGLQFLFEYFSETQRNKGNFPGRFSGRQFSNSRSEMNVSTLELGDSALYLCASSTGGSYNSPLHFGNGTRLTVT.